This T cell receptor beta chain was found in a study of immune cell composition in non-small cell lung cancer. V was pared by 5 bases and J by 3 bases, with 11 bases of the junction left unmatched. CDR1 and CDR2 (germline): SGHNT, YYREEE (reference sequence). The CDR3 is made up of 16 amino acids. Libraries were prepared by immunoSEQ multiplex PCR; TCRdb keeps only in-frame clonotypes and omits some of them. The profile shows 2,000 or so clones, more than 65% of them singletons. The sample taken for sequencing was lung tumor tissue. This sequence joins TRBV5-4 and TRBJ2-3; 8 nucleotides agree with TRBD1. The clonotype comes from a human donor with non-small cell lung cancer. The CDR3 DNA is TGTGCCAGCAGTCCTCAGGGGGCAGAGGGTACAGATACGCAGTATTTT. Its translation: CASSPQGAEGTDTQYF. The whole variable domain, filled in from reference TRBV5-4 and TRBJ2-3, reads ETGVTQSPTHLIKTRGQQVTLRCSSQSGHNTVSWYQQALGQGPQFIFQYYREEENGRGNFPPRFSGLQFPNYSSELNVNALELDDSALYLCASSPQGAEGTDTQYFGPGTRLTVL.